The source of this T cell receptor beta chain is a study of T cell responses to AZD1222 COVID-19 vaccine. The data were produced by immunoSEQ multiplex PCR, yet TCRdb's version contains in-frame clones alone and is incomplete. Found here are around 150,000 clones, about nine tenths of them singletons; the top ten hold approximately 1.3%. Study-wide results and caveats: Repertoire samples came only from after the peak T cell response.

Of note for this clone: Its antigen remains unidentified.

CDR1 and CDR2 from the germline V gene are MNHNY and SVGAGI (reference sequence). CDR3 length: 11 amino acids. Trimming pared 6 bases from V and 5 bases from J, leaving 7 bases between. The sequence was obtained from an adult who received the AZD1222 COVID-19 vaccine. The gene calls are TRBV6-6 and TRBJ2-5; possible D gene TRBD2, 5 bases. Sequencing used peripheral blood, obtained 28 days after the second AZD1222 dose. Here the CDR3 reads CASSPGETQYF. In DNA, the CDR3 is TGTGCCAGCAGCCCGGGGGAGACCCAGTACTTC.